This T cell receptor (beta chain) was sequenced in a study of blood T cell repertoires in COVID-19. Background on the study: Samples of COVID-19 (acute and convalescent) were obtained from the United States, Italy and Spain. Nucleic acid was either cDNA or gDNA, and it came from T cells, B-cell-depleted T cells, or PBMCs.

Germline loops: CDR1 LNHDA, CDR2 SQIVND (reference sequence). The V and J ends lost 4 bases and 1 base, in that order; junction bases with no gene match: 7. The CDR3 runs 16 residues. Original data processing: Cell counts per sample came from amplifying reference gene primers. Sequenced by immunoSEQ multiplex PCR; TCRdb stores in-frame clones only, minus some. The V and J calls and clone size come from that table; D and trimming were worked out from the DNA. The table includes approximately 92,000 clones, 82% detected once. The sequence derives from a man aged 80 or over with acute or convalescent COVID-19. This sequence joins TRBV19 and TRBJ2-3; the match to TRBD1 covers 8 bases. Sequenced material: peripheral blood. Here the CDR3 reads CASSTTGALRTDTQYF. CDR3 in DNA: TGTGCCAGTAGTACGACAGGGGCCTTACGCACAGATACGCAGTATTTT. Full variable domain (missing parts from reference TRBV19 and TRBJ2-3): DGGITQSPKYLFRKEGQNVTLSCEQNLNHDAMYWYRQDPGQGLRLIYYSQIVNDFQKGDIAEGYSVSREKKESFPLTVTSAQKNPTAFYLCASSTTGALRTDTQYFGPGTRLTVL.